This T cell receptor (beta chain) was retrieved from a study of cytomegalovirus exposure and HLA in healthy donors. Trimming stripped 4 bases from V and 0 bases from J, with 16 bases between. Looked up from germline, CDR1 is MGHRA and CDR2 is YSYEKL. This CDR3 is 17 amino acids long. The study ran its PCR with 60 Vbeta and 13 Jbeta primers. The repertoire was sequenced with immunoSEQ multiplex PCR; TCRdb's copy has only in-frame clones and lacks some. Its clone listing holds fewer than 150,000 clones. This chain links TRBV4-1 with TRBJ1-3; D is undetermined. The clonotype comes from a man in his forties or fifties in good health and CMV-seronegative. Sequencing was performed on PBMCs. The CDR3 spells CASSRQGLILSGNTIYF. The DNA for the CDR3 is TGCGCCAGCAGCCGACAAGGACTCATCCTCTCTGGAAACACCATATATTTT.